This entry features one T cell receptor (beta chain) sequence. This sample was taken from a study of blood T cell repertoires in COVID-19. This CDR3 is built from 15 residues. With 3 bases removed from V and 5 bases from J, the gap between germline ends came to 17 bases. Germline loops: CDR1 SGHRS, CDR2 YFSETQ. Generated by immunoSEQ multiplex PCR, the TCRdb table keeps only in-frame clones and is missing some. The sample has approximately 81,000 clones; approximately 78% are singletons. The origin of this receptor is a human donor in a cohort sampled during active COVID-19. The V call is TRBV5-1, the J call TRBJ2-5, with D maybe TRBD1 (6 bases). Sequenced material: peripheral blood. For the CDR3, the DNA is TGCGCCAGCAGCTCCCAAACAGGGCTCGGGGAGACCCAGTACTTC. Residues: CASSSQTGLGETQYF.